The clone carrying this TCR beta chain has ten or more counts. For TCR beta, libraries came from iRepertoire HTBI primers and Arm-PCR of CDR3 regions. TCRdb redid the calling of the multiplex PCR reads with MiXCR, one entry per CDR3 protein. Among 300,000 to 400,000 distinct CDR3 sequences listed, over 15% were seen once. This sample was taken from a study of regulatory T cells in long-lasting Graves disease. Overall study context: Antithyroid drugs had been taken under 3 months by newly diagnosed Graves' patients.

Time point described: newly diagnosed GD, antithyroid drugs for less than 3 months. The TCR library used RNA extracted from PBMCs. From germline, CDR1 is MNHEY and CDR2 SVGAGI. The CDR3 runs to 14 residues. V was shortened by 0 bases and J by 11 bases, with 16 bases between the two germline ends. This sample was also put to use in a study of T cells in Graves' hyperthyroidism and ophthalmopathy. This second study notes: In the first-round RT-PCR of the TCR CDR3, the HTBI primer set was used.

The chain is built from TRBV6-5 and TRBJ1-1; tentatively, D is TRBD1 (6 bases). This clonotype originated in a man in his forties or fifties with Graves disease. This specimen consisted of peripheral blood mononuclear cells (PBMCs), obtained at new diagnosis, from a patient treated with antithyroid drugs. The CDR3 sequence is CASSYSFGGLPAFF. DNA of the CDR3: TGTGCCAGCAGTTACTCCTTTGGGGGGCTGCCGGCTTTCTTT.